Following are 2 T cell receptor beta chains from one sample sequenced in a study of blood T cell repertoires in COVID-19 (dated by TCRdb to 2019 to 2021). Receptor amplification or capture employed the immunoSEQ multiplex PCR assay. In its TCRdb copy, this immuneACCESS table keeps in-frame sequences only and misses some clones. Where compared with another copy, unresolved V genes explain less than half of these, and the others have no known cause. For this sample there are fewer than 300,000 clones; roughly 89% appear just once. The ten largest clones take up around 0.8% of the sample. The sequenced sample consisted of peripheral blood. Every receptor here comes from a man aged 25 to 45 with acute or convalescent COVID-19.

The DNA for the CDR3 is TGTGCCAGCAGCTTGGGTTCTAGCGGTCTCGGAGAGACCCAGTACTTC. Protein product: CASSLGSSGLGETQYF. This chain links TRBV5-4 with TRBJ2-5; 7 nucleotides line up with TRBD2. V was pared by 0 bases and J by 4 bases, with 9 bases of the junction left unmatched. The CDR3 runs to 16 residues. Germline CDR1 reads SGHNT; CDR2 reads YYREEE (reference sequence).

The chain combines TRBV9 with TRBJ2-5, with D possibly being TRBD2 (7 bases). V was trimmed by 0 bases and J by 1 base, leaving 16 bases between them. Germline assignment: CDR1 SGDLS and CDR2 YYNGEE. The CDR3 has 17 amino acids. CDR3 sequence (DNA): TGTGCCAGCAGCGTAGCGATGGGGAGGGGGGGCCAAGAGACCCAGTACTTC. It specifies CASSVAMGRGGQETQYF.